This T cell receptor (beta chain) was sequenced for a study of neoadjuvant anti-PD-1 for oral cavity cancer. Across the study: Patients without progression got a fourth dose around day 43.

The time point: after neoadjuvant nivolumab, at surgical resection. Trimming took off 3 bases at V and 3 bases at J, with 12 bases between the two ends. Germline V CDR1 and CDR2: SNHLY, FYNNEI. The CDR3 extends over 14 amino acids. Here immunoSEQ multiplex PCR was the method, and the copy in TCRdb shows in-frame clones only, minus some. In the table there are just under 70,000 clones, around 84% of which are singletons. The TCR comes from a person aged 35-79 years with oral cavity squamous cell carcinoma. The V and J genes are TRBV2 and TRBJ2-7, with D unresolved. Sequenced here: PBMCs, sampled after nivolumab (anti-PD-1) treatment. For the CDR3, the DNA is TGTGCCAGCAGTGACTCGCTCTTGAACTACGAGCAGTACTTC. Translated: CASSDSLLNYEQYF.